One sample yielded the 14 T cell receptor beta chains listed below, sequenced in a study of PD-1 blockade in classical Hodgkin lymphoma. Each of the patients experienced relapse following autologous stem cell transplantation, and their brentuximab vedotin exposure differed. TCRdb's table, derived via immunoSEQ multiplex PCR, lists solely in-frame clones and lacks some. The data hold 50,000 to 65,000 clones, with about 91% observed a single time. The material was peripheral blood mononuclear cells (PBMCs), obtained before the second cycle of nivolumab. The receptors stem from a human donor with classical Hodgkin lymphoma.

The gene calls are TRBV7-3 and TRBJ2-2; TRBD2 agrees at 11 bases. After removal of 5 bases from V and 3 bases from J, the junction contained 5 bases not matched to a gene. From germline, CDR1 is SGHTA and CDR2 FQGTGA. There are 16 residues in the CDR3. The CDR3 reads CASSLSSGRDTGELFF. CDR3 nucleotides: TGTGCCAGCAGCCTAAGTAGCGGGAGGGACACCGGGGAGCTGTTTTTT.

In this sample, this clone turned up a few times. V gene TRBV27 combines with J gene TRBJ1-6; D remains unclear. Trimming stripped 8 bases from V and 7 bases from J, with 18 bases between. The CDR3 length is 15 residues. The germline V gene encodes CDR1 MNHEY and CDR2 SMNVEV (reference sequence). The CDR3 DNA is TGTGCCAGCTCCCTGGCCGGGGTGGAAAATTCACCCCTCCACTTT. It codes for CASSLAGVENSPLHF.

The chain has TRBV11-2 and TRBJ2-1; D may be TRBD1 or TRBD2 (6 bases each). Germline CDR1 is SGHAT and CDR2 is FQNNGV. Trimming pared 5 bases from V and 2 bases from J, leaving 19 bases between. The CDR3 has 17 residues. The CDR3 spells CASSPGAGGPTYNEQFF. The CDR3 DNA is TGTGCCAGCAGCCCTGGGGCCGGGGGCCCGACCTACAATGAGCAGTTCTTC.

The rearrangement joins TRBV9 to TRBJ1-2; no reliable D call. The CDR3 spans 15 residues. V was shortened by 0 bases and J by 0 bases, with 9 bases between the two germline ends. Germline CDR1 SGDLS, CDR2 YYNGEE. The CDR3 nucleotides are TGTGCCAGCAGCGTAGATTCAGACCCTAACTATGGCTACACCTTC. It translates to CASSVDSDPNYGYTF.

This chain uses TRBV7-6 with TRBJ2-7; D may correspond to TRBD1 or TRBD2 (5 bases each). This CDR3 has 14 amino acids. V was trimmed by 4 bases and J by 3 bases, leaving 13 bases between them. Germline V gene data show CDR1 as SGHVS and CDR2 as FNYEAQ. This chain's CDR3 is CASSSTGASYEQYF. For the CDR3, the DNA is TGTGCCAGCAGCTCCACCGGGGCCAGCTACGAGCAGTACTTC.

In DNA form, the CDR3 reads TGCGCCAGCAGTGAGTTCCGGCGGGGGAACCCCACCGGGGAGCTGTTTTTT. Protein: CASSEFRRGNPTGELFF. V and J are TRBV10-1 and TRBJ2-2; 7 bases are a match to TRBD2. This CDR3 has 17 residues. Trimming removed 1 base from V and 4 bases from J; junction bases left unmatched: 9. CDR1 and CDR2 (germline): WNHNN, SYGVQD (reference sequence).

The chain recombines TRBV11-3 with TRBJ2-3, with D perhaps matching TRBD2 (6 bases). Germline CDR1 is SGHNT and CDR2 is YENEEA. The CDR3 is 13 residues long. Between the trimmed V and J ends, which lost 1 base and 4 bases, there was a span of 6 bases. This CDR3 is CASSLGGADTQYF. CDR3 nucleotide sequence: TGTGCCAGCAGCTTAGGCGGGGCAGATACGCAGTATTTT.

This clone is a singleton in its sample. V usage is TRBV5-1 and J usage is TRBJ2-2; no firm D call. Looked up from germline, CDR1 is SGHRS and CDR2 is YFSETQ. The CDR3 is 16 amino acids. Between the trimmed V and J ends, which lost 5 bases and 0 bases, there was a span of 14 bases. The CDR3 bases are TGCGCCAGCAGGATTAGGACGGTTGCGAACACCGGGGAGCTGTTTTTT. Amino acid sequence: CASRIRTVANTGELFF.

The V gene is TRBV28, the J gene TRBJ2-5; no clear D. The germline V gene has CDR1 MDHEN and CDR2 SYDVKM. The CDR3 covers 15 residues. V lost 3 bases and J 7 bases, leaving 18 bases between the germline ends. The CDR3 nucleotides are TGTGCCAGCAGTTTTTCGGGTCCCTATTGGGGGACCCAGTACTTC. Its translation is CASSFSGPYWGTQYF.

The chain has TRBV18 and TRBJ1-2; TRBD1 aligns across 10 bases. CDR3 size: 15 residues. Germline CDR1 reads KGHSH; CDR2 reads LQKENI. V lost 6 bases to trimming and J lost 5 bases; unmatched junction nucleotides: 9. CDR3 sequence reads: CASSPGQGNGYGYTF. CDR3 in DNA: TGTGCCAGCTCCCCGGGACAGGGGAATGGGTATGGCTACACCTTC. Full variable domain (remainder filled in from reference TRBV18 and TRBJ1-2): NAGVMQNPRHLVRRRGQEARLRCSPMKGHSHVYWYRQLPEEGLKFMVYLQKENIIDESGMPKERFSAEFPKEGPSILRIQQVVRGDSAAYFCASSPGQGNGYGYTFGSGTRLTVV.

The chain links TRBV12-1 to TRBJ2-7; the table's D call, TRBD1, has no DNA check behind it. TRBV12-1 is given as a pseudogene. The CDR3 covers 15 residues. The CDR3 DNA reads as TGTGCCAGCAGCTTTGCGCAGGACAGGGAATACGAGCAGTACTTC. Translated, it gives CASSFAQDREYEQYF.

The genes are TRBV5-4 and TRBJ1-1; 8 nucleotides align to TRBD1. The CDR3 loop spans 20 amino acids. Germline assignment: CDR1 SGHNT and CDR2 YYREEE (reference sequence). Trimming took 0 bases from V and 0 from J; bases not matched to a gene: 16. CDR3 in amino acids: CASSLEIGSRGRSVNTEAFF. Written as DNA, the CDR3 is TGTGCCAGCAGCTTGGAGATAGGAAGCAGGGGGCGTTCCGTGAACACTGAAGCTTTCTTT.

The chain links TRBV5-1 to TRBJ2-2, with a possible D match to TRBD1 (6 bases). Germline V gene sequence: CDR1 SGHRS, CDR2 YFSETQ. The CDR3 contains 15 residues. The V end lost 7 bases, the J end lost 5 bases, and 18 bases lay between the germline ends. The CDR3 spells CASRDTPKGTGELFF. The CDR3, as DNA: TGCGCCAGCCGGGACACACCCAAGGGGACCGGGGAGCTGTTTTTT.

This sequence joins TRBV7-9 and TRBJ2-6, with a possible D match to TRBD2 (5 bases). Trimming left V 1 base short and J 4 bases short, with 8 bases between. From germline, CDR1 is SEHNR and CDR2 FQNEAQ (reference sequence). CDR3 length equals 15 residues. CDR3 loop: CASSLGGAGANVLTF. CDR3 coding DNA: TGTGCCAGCAGCTTAGGGGGAGCCGGGGCCAACGTCCTGACTTTC.